The clone carrying this T cell receptor (beta chain) has a handful of counts. Its matching antigen is unknown. This entry comes from a study of T-cell reconstitution after alpha-beta-depleted transplantation in children. Trimming removed 2 bases at V and 0 bases at J, with 8 bases between. Per germline, CDR1 SGHTA and CDR2 FQGNSA. CDR3 length: 16 residues. During its preparation, the TCRbeta library received unique molecular identifiers. TCRdb redid the calling of the PCR reads with MiXCR, one entry per CDR3 protein. This table has a few hundred thousand distinct CDR3 sequences, roughly a tenth appearing once. Findings of the study overall: Most T-cell counts and diversity one year after the transplant came from T cells that were newly produced. High day-60 TCRbeta diversity in some patients came from surviving recipient T cells and thymic progenitors. Expanded graft clones, several hundred of them, were reportedly the source of alpha-beta T cells about two months after transplant.

This receptor was taken from a boy less than two years old with acute myeloid leukemia, due to receive a stem cell transplant. The chain combines TRBV7-2 with TRBJ2-6; D is unresolved. Sequencing used PBMCs, obtained before TCRalphabeta/CD19-depleted stem cell transplant. The CDR3 loop reads CASSLRRSSGANVLTF. CDR3 sequence (DNA): TGTGCCAGCAGCTTAAGACGGAGCTCTGGGGCCAACGTCCTGACTTTC.